Listed below are T cell receptor beta chains from one sample, sequenced in a study of T cells in Graves' hyperthyroidism and ophthalmopathy. MiXCR was run by TCRdb on the multiplex PCR reads, yielding one entry per CDR3 protein. The sample gives fewer than 550,000 distinct CDR3 sequences, approximately 14% of which show up once; 7.7% is in the top ten. Sequencing input: blood. The receptors shown here come from a woman between 18 and 29 years old with Graves' hyperthyroidism. Both conserved end residues are part of each CDR3. Fields, in order: CDR3 length, V gene, D gene, clone size, J gene, CDR3 protein, CDR3 DNA. A D gene is named only where the DNA matches it firmly. Where a row states a size, it is once, few, many or the class of an expanded clone; other rows omit it.

17	TRBV27	-	-	TRBJ2-3	CASSLLGGPSEFDTQYF	TGTGCCAGCAGTTTATTAGGAGGGCCCTCCGAATTTGATACGCAGTATTTT
14	TRBV5-1	-	-	TRBJ2-7	CASSLAGRKNEQYF	TGCGCCAGCAGCTTGGCGGGCAGAAAGAACGAGCAGTACTTC
12	TRBV11-2	-	-	TRBJ2-4	CATRALKNIQYF	TGTGCCACTCGGGCCCTCAAAAACATTCAGTACTTC
14	TRBV6-1	TRBD1	many	TRBJ2-7	CASKLRQGEGGQYF	TGTGCCAGCAAGCTCAGACAGGGGGAGGGCGGGCAGTACTTC
19	TRBV12-3/TRBV12-4	TRBD2	many	TRBJ2-1	CASSWGLRVAGGIDNEQFF	TGTGCCAGCAGTTGGGGGCTTAGGGTAGCGGGGGGAATTGACAATGAGCAGTTCTTC
14	TRBV12-3/TRBV12-4	TRBD2	many	TRBJ2-1	CASSSGGGSNEQFF	TGTGCCAGCAGCTCGGGAGGGGGGTCCAATGAGCAGTTCTTC
15	TRBV5-1	-	-	TRBJ2-5	CASSLGGRPQETQYF	TGCGCCAGCAGCTTGGGTGGCCGCCCCCAGGAGACCCAGTACTTC
16	TRBV9	TRBD1	many	TRBJ2-6	CASSEPTGAGANVLTF	TGTGCCAGCAGCGAACCGACAGGGGCTGGGGCCAACGTCCTGACTTTC
12	TRBV20-1	-	many	TRBJ2-5	CSAPHGGETQYF	TGCAGTGCCCCACATGGGGGAGAGACCCAGTACTTC
14	TRBV7-2	-	many	TRBJ2-7	CASSLQGRAYEQYF	TGTGCCAGCAGCTTGCAGGGACGGGCCTACGAGCAGTACTTC
16	TRBV12-3/TRBV12-4	TRBD1	many	TRBJ2-1	CASSFLEGQNHNEQFF	TGTGCCAGCAGTTTTCTTGAGGGACAGAACCACAATGAGCAGTTCTTC
12	TRBV18	-	-	TRBJ1-1	CASSPMSAEAFF	TGTGCCAGCTCACCAATGTCCGCTGAAGCTTTCTTT
17	TRBV20-1	-	-	TRBJ2-1	CSARGGKTGHRQDEQFF	TGCAGTGCTAGAGGGGGGAAAACAGGTCACCGTCAGGATGAGCAGTTCTTC
14	TRBV6-2/TRBV6-3	-	-	TRBJ1-5	CASSYEDTYQPQHF	TGTGCCAGCAGTTACGAGGACACATATCAGCCCCAGCATTTT
14	TRBV5-5	-	-	TRBJ2-7	CASSLAGQGREQYF	TGTGCCAGCAGCTTGGCCGGGCAGGGTAGGGAGCAGTACTTC
14	TRBV10-3	-	many	TRBJ1-1	CAITGTHGDTEAFF	TGTGCCATCACCGGGACACATGGGGACACTGAAGCTTTCTTT
15	TRBV2	-	many	TRBJ2-5	CASSDGTIQTETQYF	TGTGCCAGCAGTGACGGGACAATCCAGACAGAGACCCAGTACTTC
14	TRBV7-3	TRBD1	many	TRBJ1-2	CASSPGTDSWGYTF	TGTGCCAGCAGCCCCGGGACAGACTCCTGGGGCTACACCTTC
16	TRBV7-2	TRBD2	-	TRBJ2-1	CASSPPGLAGTNEQFF	TGTGCCAGCAGCCCACCGGGACTAGCGGGGACCAATGAGCAGTTCTTC
19	TRBV15	-	many	TRBJ1-5	CATSSPTEGGTYSNQPQHF	TGTGCCACCAGCAGCCCCACCGAGGGGGGGACTTATAGCAATCAGCCCCAGCATTTT
11	TRBV20-1	-	few	TRBJ2-1	CSARYINEQFF	TGCAGTGCTAGGTACATCAATGAGCAGTTCTTC
14	TRBV19	-	-	TRBJ2-7	CASSIGAKVGEQYF	TGTGCCAGTAGTATCGGAGCCAAGGTAGGCGAGCAGTACTTC
15	TRBV20-1	-	many	TRBJ2-1	CSARSLVQKYNEQFF	TGCAGTGCTAGATCACTCGTGCAGAAATACAATGAGCAGTTCTTC
14	TRBV6-2/TRBV6-3	-	many	TRBJ1-5	CASSYYLTNQPQHF	TGTGCCAGCAGTTACTACCTTACCAATCAGCCCCAGCATTTT
13	TRBV3-1	-	many	TRBJ2-7	CASSQAATYEQYF	TGTGCCAGCAGCCAAGCAGCTACCTACGAGCAGTACTTC
13	TRBV20-1	-	many	TRBJ1-5	CSALGAGAGPQHF	TGCAGTGCTCTAGGGGCCGGCGCAGGGCCCCAGCATTTT
13	TRBV5-1	-	few	TRBJ1-6	CASRPYRDSPLHF	TGCGCCAGCAGGCCCTACAGGGATTCACCCCTCCACTTT
17	TRBV6-6	TRBD2	many	TRBJ2-4	CASSYSTSGRAENIQYF	TGTGCCAGCAGTTACTCGACTAGCGGGAGGGCCGAAAACATTCAGTACTTC
16	TRBV19	-	once	TRBJ1-4	CASSIKTSATNEKLFF	TGTGCCAGTAGTATTAAGACCTCTGCAACTAATGAAAAACTGTTTTTT
16	TRBV12-3/TRBV12-4	TRBD1	-	TRBJ2-3	CASTPLTGITPDTQYF	TGTGCCAGCACCCCCCTGACAGGGATAACCCCAGATACGCAGTATTTT
16	TRBV28	TRBD2	-	TRBJ2-1	CASSRAGTSGSSEQFF	TGTGCCAGCAGTCGAGCCGGGACTAGCGGGAGTAGTGAGCAGTTCTTC
12	TRBV28	-	-	TRBJ2-1	CASSLRGRQQFF	TGTGCCAGCAGTTTAAGGGGCAGGCAGCAGTTCTTC
17	TRBV7-3	TRBD2	many	TRBJ2-2	CASSLTGLAGSTGELFF	TGTGCCAGCAGCTTAACCGGACTAGCGGGAAGCACCGGGGAGCTGTTTTTT
16	TRBV11-3	-	many	TRBJ2-7	CASSFLDPYPPYEQYF	TGTGCCAGCAGCTTCCTAGACCCATATCCACCCTACGAGCAGTACTTC
15	TRBV5-8	TRBD2	many	TRBJ2-7	CASSLAGGPKYEQYF	TGTGCCAGCAGCCTTGCGGGAGGGCCGAAATACGAGCAGTACTTC
15	TRBV6-5	-	once	TRBJ1-2	CASSYLRGAADGYTF	TGTGCCAGCAGTTATTTGCGGGGCGCAGCGGATGGCTACACCTTC
16	TRBV7-3	-	many	TRBJ2-1	CASSLTLVGDPREQFF	TGTGCCAGCAGCTTAACGTTAGTGGGGGACCCGAGGGAGCAGTTCTTC
16	TRBV2	-	many	TRBJ1-5	CASSLGGGLGIQPQHF	TGTGCCAGCAGCCTCGGGGGGGGGCTAGGGATTCAGCCCCAGCATTTT
15	TRBV6-5	-	few	TRBJ2-5	CASSYGTPTGETQYF	TGTGCCAGCAGTTACGGCACCCCCACCGGAGAGACCCAGTACTTC
14	TRBV18	-	many	TRBJ2-7	CASSPPKRSYEQYF	TGTGCCAGCTCACCACCCAAAAGGTCCTACGAGCAGTACTTC
16	TRBV7-2	-	many	TRBJ1-2	CASSLVEGRSNYGYTF	TGTGCCAGCAGCTTAGTGGAGGGCAGGTCTAACTATGGCTACACCTTC
11	TRBV6-5	-	once	TRBJ2-4	CASTSENIQYF	TGTGCCAGCACTTCCGAAAACATTCAGTACTTC
17	TRBV13	TRBD2	many	TRBJ2-5	CASSKRTSGFSQETQYF	TGTGCCAGCAGCAAAAGGACTAGCGGTTTCTCCCAAGAGACCCAGTACTTC
17	TRBV30	TRBD1	many	TRBJ1-2	CAWSVQGARSANYGYTF	TGTGCCTGGAGTGTACAGGGGGCGCGTTCAGCTAACTATGGCTACACCTTC
15	TRBV11-1	TRBD1	many	TRBJ2-3	CASSHAGGTTDTQYF	TGTGCCAGCAGCCATGCAGGGGGAACCACAGATACGCAGTATTTT
14	TRBV20-1	-	few	TRBJ2-2	CSAFLGGNTGELFF	TGCAGTGCGTTTCTTGGGGGGAACACCGGGGAGCTGTTTTTT
11	TRBV10-3	-	many	TRBJ2-7	CAIGGNYEQYF	TGTGCCATCGGGGGGAACTACGAGCAGTACTTC
19	TRBV28	TRBD1	once	TRBJ1-4	CASSLSRTGGGRTNEKLFF	TGTGCCAGCAGTTTGTCTCGGACAGGGGGCGGGAGGACTAATGAAAAACTGTTTTTT
15	TRBV6-1	-	many	TRBJ2-7	CASTRRTGRAYEQYF	TGTGCCAGCACCCGCCGGACAGGGAGGGCCTACGAGCAGTACTTC
12	TRBV11-2	-	many	TRBJ2-1	CASSLVREGQFF	TGTGCCAGCAGCTTAGTCAGGGAAGGGCAGTTCTTC
14	TRBV2	-	many	TRBJ1-3	CASSEARQLNTIYF	TGTGCCAGCAGTGAAGCGCGACAGCTCAACACCATATATTTT
15	TRBV11-2	-	many	TRBJ1-2	CASSLPWAGPRGYTF	TGTGCCAGCAGCTTACCCTGGGCGGGCCCACGGGGCTACACCTTC